The source of this TCR beta chain is a study of T cells and Merkel cell carcinoma outcomes (TCRdb year 2020). For the study in its entirety: In patients with Merkel cell carcinoma, researchers looked at whether the T-cell repertoire of the tumor, along with T-cell density, could predict clinical outcome.

Receptors were amplified or captured by the immunoSEQ multiplex PCR assay. Sourced from immuneACCESS, this table was stored by TCRdb with only in-frame sequences that have V and J called. A share of the clones is absent; for the studies checked, an unresolved V gene accounts for under half, and the remainder has no known explanation. The sample has some 560 clones on record, approximately 94% of them singletons. Around 6.4% of the sample belongs to the ten largest clones. Samples were obtained from patients with Merkel cell carcinoma. Remarks on this clone: This receptor's antigen is unknown. No quality values exist for individual bases; no much larger clone is one base distant.

Findings and caveats that apply to the study as a whole: The combination of T-cell repertoire features and T-cell density was reported to predict clinical outcomes in patients with Merkel cell carcinoma.

Cut back by 4 bases and 6 bases, the V and J ends lie 18 bases apart. Sequences SGHRS (CDR1) and YFSETQ (CDR2) are obtained from the germline V gene. The CDR3 numbers 15 residues from cysteine through phenylalanine. The kept DNA is CDR3 alone, 45 bases in frame from the first base. The sample taken for sequencing was tumor tissue from Merkel cell carcinoma. The TCR originated in a human donor with Merkel cell carcinoma. The receptor chain draws on TRBV5-1 and TRBJ2-3; TRBD1 is perhaps the D gene, given 8 matching bases. In nucleotide form, the sequence is TGCGCCAGCAGCGACAGGGGCGGGGGAACGGATACGCAGTATTTT. This is translated as CASSDRGGGTDTQYF.